This T cell receptor beta chain originates from a study of CD8+CD57+ T cells in acquired aplastic anemia. Overall study results and limits: Patients shared 25 to 30 CD8+ CDR3 sequences with controls. Patients and controls had CD8+ Simpson's diversity values that were not significantly distinct.

CD8+CD57+ cell expansion had been shown by flow cytometry in patients chosen for sequencing. Patient blood was sampled before any therapy had been received. The CDR3 loop spans 15 amino acids. Trimming cost V 7 bases and J 3 bases; bases outside gene matches: 6. In germline, CDR1 is SNHLY, CDR2 FYNNEI. Profiling of TCR beta VDJ combinations and CDR3 sequences used genomic DNA as template. TCRdb fed the reads into MiXCR, producing one record per CDR3 protein. In the table there are about 54,000 distinct CDR3 sequences, roughly three fifths of which are singletons. This clonotype has ten or more counts. Antigen: not known.

Sequenced: sorted CD4+, CD8+, or CD8+CD57+ T cells (not recorded which) from PBMCs. This TCR was recovered from a human donor with aplastic anemia. The chain recombines TRBV2 with TRBJ2-1; 10 bases match TRBD2. CDR3 loop: CASILGLADYNEQFF. Written as DNA, the CDR3 is TGTGCCAGCATTCTAGGACTAGCGGACTACAATGAGCAGTTCTTC.